In its sample, the clone carrying this T cell receptor (beta chain) was seen many times. Its antigen remains unidentified. The data originate from a study of T cells in Graves' hyperthyroidism and ophthalmopathy. Study findings and constraints: Most thyroid clonotypes that were expanded above 0.001 also turned up in blood.

Patients with uncontrolled infections, other autoimmune diseases, pregnancy or lactation were excluded. Clinicians diagnosed patients from clinical symptoms, serum thyroxine and TRAb, thyroid ultrasound and orbital computed tomography. TCR beta CDR3 region amplification was performed from RNA transcripts. Initially, a first-round RT-PCR of the TCR CDR3 employed the HTBI primer set. TCRdb reanalysed the multiplex PCR reads using MiXCR and keeps one entry per CDR3 protein. In the table there are 200,000 to 250,000 distinct CDR3 sequences, about a sixth of which are singletons. Between the trimmed V and J ends, which lost 0 bases and 2 bases, there was a span of 11 bases. From germline, CDR1 is SGHVS and CDR2 FQNEAQ. The CDR3 is 16 residues long.

The sample was blood. The chain employs TRBV7-8 and TRBJ1-3; D is perhaps TRBD1 (5 bases). The receptor's source is a woman between 18 and 30 years old with Graves' ophthalmopathy. CDR3 DNA sequence: TGTGCCAGCAGCTTAGCGCGGGGGAAGGCTGGAAACACCATATATTTT. Its translation: CASSLARGKAGNTIYF.